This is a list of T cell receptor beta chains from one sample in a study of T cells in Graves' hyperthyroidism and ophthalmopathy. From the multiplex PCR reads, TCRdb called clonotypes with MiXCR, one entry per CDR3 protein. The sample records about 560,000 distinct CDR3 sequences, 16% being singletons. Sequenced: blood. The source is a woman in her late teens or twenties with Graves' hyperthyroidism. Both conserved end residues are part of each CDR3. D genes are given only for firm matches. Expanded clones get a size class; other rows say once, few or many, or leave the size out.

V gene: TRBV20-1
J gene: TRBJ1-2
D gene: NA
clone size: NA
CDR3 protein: CSARDQRNYGYTF
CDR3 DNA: TGCAGTGCTAGAGATCAACGGAACTATGGCTACACCTTC

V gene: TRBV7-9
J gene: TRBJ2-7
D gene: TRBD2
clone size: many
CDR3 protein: CASSLAALAAYEQYF
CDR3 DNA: TGTGCCAGCAGCTTAGCGGCACTAGCGGCCTACGAGCAGTACTTC

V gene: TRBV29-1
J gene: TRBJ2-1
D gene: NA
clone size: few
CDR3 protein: CSVEVPQPFSYNEQFF
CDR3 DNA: TGCAGCGTTGAAGTCCCCCAACCTTTTAGCTACAATGAGCAGTTCTTC

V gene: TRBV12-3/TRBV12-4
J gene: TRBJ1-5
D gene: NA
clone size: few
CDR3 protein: CASTWTEGLTQPQHF
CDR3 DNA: TGTGCCAGCACCTGGACAGAGGGGCTTACTCAGCCCCAGCATTTT

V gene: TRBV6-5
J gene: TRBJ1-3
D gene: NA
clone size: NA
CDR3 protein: CASSYRTSGNTIYF
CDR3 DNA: TGTGCCAGCAGTTACAGGACGTCGGGAAACACCATATATTTT

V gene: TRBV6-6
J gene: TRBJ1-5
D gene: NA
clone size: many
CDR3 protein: CASSYRENQPQHF
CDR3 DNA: TGTGCCAGCAGTTACAGGGAAAATCAGCCCCAGCATTTT

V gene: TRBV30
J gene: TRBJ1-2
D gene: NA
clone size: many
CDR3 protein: CAWSQTGRVGYGYTF
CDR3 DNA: TGTGCCTGGAGTCAAACAGGGAGGGTAGGCTATGGCTACACCTTC

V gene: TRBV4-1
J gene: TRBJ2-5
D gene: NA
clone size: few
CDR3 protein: CASSLPEGGQETQYF
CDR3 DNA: TGCGCCAGCAGCCTCCCTGAGGGGGGCCAAGAGACCCAGTACTTC

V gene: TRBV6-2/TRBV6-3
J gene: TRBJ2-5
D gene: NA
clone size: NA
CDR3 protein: CASSLHLETQYF
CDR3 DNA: TGTGCCAGCAGTTTACACTTGGAGACCCAGTACTTC

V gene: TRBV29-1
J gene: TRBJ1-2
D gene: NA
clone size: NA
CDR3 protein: CSVEDWGGGGYGYTF
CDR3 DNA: TGCAGCGTTGAAGACTGGGGGGGCGGAGGCTATGGCTACACCTTC

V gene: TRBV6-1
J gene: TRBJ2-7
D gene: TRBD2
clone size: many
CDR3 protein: CASIRTSGASYEQYF
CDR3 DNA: TGTGCCAGCATTCGGACTAGCGGGGCCTCCTACGAGCAGTACTTC

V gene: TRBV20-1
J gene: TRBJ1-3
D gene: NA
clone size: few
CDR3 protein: CSARDITASGNTIYF
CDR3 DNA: TGCAGTGCTAGAGATATTACCGCCTCTGGAAACACCATATATTTT

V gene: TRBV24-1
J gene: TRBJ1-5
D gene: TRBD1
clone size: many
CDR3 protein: CATSDTGQSRGQPQHF
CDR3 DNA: TGTGCCACCAGTGATACGGGACAGTCCCGCGGTCAGCCCCAGCATTTT

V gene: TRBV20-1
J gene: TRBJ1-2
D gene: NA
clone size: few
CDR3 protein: CSASPQGYGYTF
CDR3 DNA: TGCAGTGCTAGCCCACAGGGATATGGCTACACCTTC

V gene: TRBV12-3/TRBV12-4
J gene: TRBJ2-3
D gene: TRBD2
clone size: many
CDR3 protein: CASSLAGVGTDTQYF
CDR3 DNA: TGTGCCAGCAGCTTAGCGGGAGTGGGCACAGATACGCAGTATTTT

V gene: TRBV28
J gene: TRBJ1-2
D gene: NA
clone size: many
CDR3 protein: CASRPWTVNYGYTF
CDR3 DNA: TGTGCCAGCAGACCATGGACAGTTAACTATGGCTACACCTTC

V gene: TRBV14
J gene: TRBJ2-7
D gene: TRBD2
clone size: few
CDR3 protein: CASSQDRLAGAHEQYF
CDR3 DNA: TGTGCCAGCAGCCAAGATCGGCTAGCGGGAGCCCACGAGCAGTACTTC

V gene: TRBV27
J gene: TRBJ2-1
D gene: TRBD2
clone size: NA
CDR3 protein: CASSGSGRRLNEQFF
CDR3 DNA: TGTGCCAGCAGTGGAAGCGGGAGGAGGTTAAATGAGCAGTTCTTC

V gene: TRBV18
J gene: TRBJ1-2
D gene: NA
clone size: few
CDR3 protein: CASSPSGDGYTF
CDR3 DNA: TGTGCCAGCTCACCATCGGGGGATGGCTACACCTTC

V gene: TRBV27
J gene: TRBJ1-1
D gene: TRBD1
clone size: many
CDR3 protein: CASSLETGGTEAFF
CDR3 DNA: TGTGCCAGCAGTTTAGAGACAGGGGGGACTGAAGCTTTCTTT

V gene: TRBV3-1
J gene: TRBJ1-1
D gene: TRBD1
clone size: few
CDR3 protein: CASSRTGFHTEAFF
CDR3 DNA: TGTGCCAGCAGCCGGACAGGATTTCACACTGAAGCTTTCTTT

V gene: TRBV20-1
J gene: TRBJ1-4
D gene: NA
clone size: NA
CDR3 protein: CSASGATNEKLFF
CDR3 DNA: TGCAGTGCTAGCGGGGCAACTAATGAAAAACTGTTTTTT

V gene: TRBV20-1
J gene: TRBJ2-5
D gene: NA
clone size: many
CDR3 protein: CSALPDRQETQYF
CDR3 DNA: TGCAGTGCCTTACCGGACAGACAAGAGACCCAGTACTTC

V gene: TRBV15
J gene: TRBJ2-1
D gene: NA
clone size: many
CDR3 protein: CATSRDIGTGGNNEQFF
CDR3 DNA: TGTGCCACCAGCAGAGATATCGGGACGGGTGGTAACAATGAGCAGTTCTTC

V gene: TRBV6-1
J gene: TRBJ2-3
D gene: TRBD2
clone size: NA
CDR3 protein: CASGGGLTDTQYF
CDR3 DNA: TGTGCTAGTGGGGGGGGTCTGACAGATACGCAGTATTTT

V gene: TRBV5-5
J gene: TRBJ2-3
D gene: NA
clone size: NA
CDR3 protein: CASRMGLYFSTDTQYF
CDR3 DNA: TGTGCCAGCAGGATGGGGCTGTACTTTAGCACAGATACGCAGTATTTT

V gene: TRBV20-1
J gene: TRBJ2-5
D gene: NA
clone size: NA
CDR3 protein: CSARDKDGPGPKETQYF
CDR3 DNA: TGCAGTGCTAGAGATAAGGACGGACCGGGACCAAAAGAGACCCAGTACTTC

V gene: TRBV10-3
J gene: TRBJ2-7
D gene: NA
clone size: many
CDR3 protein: CAISDQNYEQYF
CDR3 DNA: TGTGCCATCAGTGACCAGAACTACGAGCAGTACTTC

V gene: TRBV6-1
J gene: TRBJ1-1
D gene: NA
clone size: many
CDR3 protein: CASSRGFMTPEAFF
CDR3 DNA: TGTGCCAGCAGTCGAGGCTTTATGACGCCTGAAGCTTTCTTT

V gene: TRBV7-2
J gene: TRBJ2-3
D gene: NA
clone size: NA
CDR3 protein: CASSPAGHSTDTQYF
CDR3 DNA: TGTGCCAGCAGCCCAGCGGGCCATAGCACAGATACGCAGTATTTT

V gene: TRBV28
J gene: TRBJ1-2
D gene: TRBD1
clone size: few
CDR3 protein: CASSSTDRTGYGYTF
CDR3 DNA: TGTGCCAGCAGTTCCACCGATAGGACAGGGTATGGCTACACCTTC

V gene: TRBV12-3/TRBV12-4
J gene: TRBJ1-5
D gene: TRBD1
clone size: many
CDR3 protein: CASREGQGFAPQHF
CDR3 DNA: TGTGCCAGCAGGGAGGGACAGGGTTTTGCGCCCCAGCATTTT

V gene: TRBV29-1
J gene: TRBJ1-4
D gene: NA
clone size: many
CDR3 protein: CSVALDRWNEKLFF
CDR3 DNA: TGCAGCGTCGCACTAGACAGGTGGAATGAAAAACTGTTTTTT

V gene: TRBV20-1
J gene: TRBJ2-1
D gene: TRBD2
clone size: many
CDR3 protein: CSAFREEPYNEQFF
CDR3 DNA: TGCAGTGCGTTCCGGGAGGAGCCCTACAATGAGCAGTTCTTC

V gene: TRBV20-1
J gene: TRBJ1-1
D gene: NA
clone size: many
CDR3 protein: CSATNRPIASTEAFF
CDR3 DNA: TGCAGTGCTACTAATAGACCCATTGCGAGCACTGAAGCTTTCTTT

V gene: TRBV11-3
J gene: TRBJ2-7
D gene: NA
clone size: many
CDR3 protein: CASSLGGRGLSYEQYF
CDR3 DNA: TGTGCCAGCAGCTTAGGGGGACGGGGACTGAGCTACGAGCAGTACTTC

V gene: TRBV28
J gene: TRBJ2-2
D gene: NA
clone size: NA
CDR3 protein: CASSFADRNTGELFF
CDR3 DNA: TGTGCCAGCAGTTTCGCGGACAGGAACACCGGGGAGCTGTTTTTT

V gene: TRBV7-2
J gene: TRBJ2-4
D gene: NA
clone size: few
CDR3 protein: CASRDFRRIQYF
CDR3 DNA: TGTGCCAGCAGGGACTTCAGGCGGATTCAGTACTTC

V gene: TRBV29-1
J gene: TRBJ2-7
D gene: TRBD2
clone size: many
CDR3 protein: CSVAGGASYEQYF
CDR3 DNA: TGCAGCGTTGCCGGGGGGGCCAGCTACGAGCAGTACTTC

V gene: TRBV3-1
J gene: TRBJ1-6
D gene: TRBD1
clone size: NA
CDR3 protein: CASSPQDRGNSSPLHF
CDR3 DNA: TGTGCCAGCAGCCCACAGGACAGGGGGAACAGTTCACCCCTCCACTTT

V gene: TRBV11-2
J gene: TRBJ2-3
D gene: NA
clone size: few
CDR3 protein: CASSLHGAIEDTQYF
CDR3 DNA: TGTGCCAGCAGCTTACACGGGGCTATTGAAGATACGCAGTATTTT

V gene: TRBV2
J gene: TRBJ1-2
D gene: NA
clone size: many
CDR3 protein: CASRNDRANYGYTF
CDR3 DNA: TGTGCCAGCAGGAACGACAGAGCTAACTATGGCTACACCTTC

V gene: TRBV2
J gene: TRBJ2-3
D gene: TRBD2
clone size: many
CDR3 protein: CASLKTSGADTQYF
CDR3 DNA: TGTGCCAGCTTGAAGACTAGCGGGGCAGATACGCAGTATTTT

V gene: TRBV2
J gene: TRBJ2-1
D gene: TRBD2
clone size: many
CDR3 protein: CASGLGTSGRYEQFF
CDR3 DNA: TGTGCCAGCGGTCTCGGGACTAGCGGACGGTATGAGCAGTTCTTC

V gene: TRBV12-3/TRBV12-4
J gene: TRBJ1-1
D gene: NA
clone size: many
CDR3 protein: CASSLGAMNTEAFF
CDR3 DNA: TGTGCCAGCAGTTTGGGGGCAATGAACACTGAAGCTTTCTTT